A single sample is the source of the 22 T cell receptor beta chains below, sequenced in a study of T cells in Graves' hyperthyroidism and ophthalmopathy. TCR beta CDR3 region amplification was performed from RNA transcripts. The TCR CDR3 was amplified in a first-round RT-PCR using the HTBI primer set. TCRdb reprocessed the multiplex PCR reads with MiXCR, giving one entry per CDR3 protein. The sample lists hundreds of thousands of distinct CDR3 sequences; 13% to 15% were seen once. The sample taken for sequencing was blood. These receptors were taken from a woman aged 55-69 years with Graves' ophthalmopathy.

This clonotype came up many times. The rearrangement joins TRBV5-1 to TRBJ2-7; D perhaps matches TRBD1 (6 bases). CDR1 SGHRS and CDR2 YFSETQ come from the germline V gene. The CDR3 runs to 14 residues. V lost 0 bases, J lost 3 bases, and 10 bases lay in between. The CDR3: CASSLDPGVYEQYF. The DNA of the CDR3 is TGCGCCAGCAGCTTGGATCCAGGGGTCTACGAGCAGTACTTC.

At least ten counts were recorded for this clonotype. The chain employs TRBV7-2 and TRBJ1-1; no definite D call. This CDR3 is built from 13 residues. Germline V gives CDR1 SGHTA, CDR2 FQGNSA. The V end was cut by 5 bases, the J end by 1 base, with 8 bases between. DNA for the CDR3: TGTGCCAGCAGCCCCCATCAGAACACTGAAGCTTTCTTT. Encoded protein: CASSPHQNTEAFF. The whole variable domain, filled in from reference TRBV7-2 and TRBJ1-1, reads GAGVSQSPSNKVTEKGKDVELRCDPISGHTALYWYRQSLGQGLEFLIYFQGNSAPDKSGLPSDRFSAERTGGSVSTLTIQRTQQEDSAVYLCASSPHQNTEAFFGQGTRLTVV.

As regards this clonotype: This may be a read error: a much more frequent sequence differs by one nucleotide. This chain links TRBV24-1 with TRBJ2-3; unclear D gene. The germline V gene encodes CDR1 KGHDR and CDR2 SFDVKD. The CDR3 runs to 13 residues. CDR3 region: CAASDFPTDTQYF. The CDR3, as DNA: TGTGCCGCCAGTGATTTCCCCACAGATACGCAGTATTTT.

This clonotype was counted ten times or more. CDR3 residues: CASRGPSNIQYF. CDR3 bases: TGTGCCAGCAGGGGGCCTTCAAACATTCAGTACTTC. The V gene is TRBV12-3 or TRBV12-4, the J gene TRBJ2-4; weak D call: TRBD1 (5 bases). Trimming took 6 bases from V and 6 from J, leaving 9 bases between them. CDR3 length: 12 amino acids.

At least ten counts were recorded for this clonotype. The chain employs TRBV20-1 and TRBJ2-3, with 7 bases aligning to TRBD1. Per the germline V gene, CDR1 is DFQATT and CDR2 is SNEGSKA (reference sequence). The junction had 14 bases not matched to a gene; V was cut back by 0 bases and J by 2 bases. The CDR3 is 18 amino acids. CDR3 sequence: CSARDPTGKEGNTDTQYF. The CDR3 nucleotides read TGCAGTGCTAGAGATCCGACAGGGAAGGAAGGAAACACAGATACGCAGTATTTT.

This clonotype was seen ten or more times. This chain connects TRBV7-2 to TRBJ2-2; no clear D. With 5 bases removed from V and 6 bases from J, the gap between germline ends came to 16 bases. This CDR3 contains 15 residues. In germline, CDR1 is SGHTA, CDR2 FQGNSA. This CDR3 is CASSTRSGVAGELFF. The CDR3 coding sequence is TGTGCCAGCAGCACCCGGTCTGGCGTTGCCGGGGAGCTGTTTTTT.

In this sample, this clonotype turned up a few times. The J gene is TRBJ1-5, the V gene TRBV12-3 or TRBV12-4; a possible D gene is TRBD1 (5 bases). Trimming left V 5 bases short and J 2 bases short, with 10 bases between. The CDR3 covers 14 residues. DNA of the CDR3: TGTGCCAGCAGTAACGACAGACGCAATCAGCCCCAGCATTTT. Amino acid sequence: CASSNDRRNQPQHF.

Ten or more counts support this clonotype. V is TRBV7-3 and J is TRBJ2-3; D not resolved. The CDR3 length is 14 residues. V lost 5 bases and J lost 0, with 9 bases in between. The germline V gene has CDR1 SGHTA and CDR2 FQGTGA. The chain's CDR3 is CASSPSTSTDTQYF. CDR3 DNA sequence: TGTGCCAGCAGCCCCAGTACTAGCACAGATACGCAGTATTTT. Full variable domain (rest looked up from reference TRBV7-3 and TRBJ2-3): GAGVSQTPSNKVTEKGKYVELRCDPISGHTALYWYRQSLGQGPEFLIYFQGTGAADDSGLPNDRFFAVRPEGSVSTLKIQRTERGDSAVYLCASSPSTSTDTQYFGPGTRLTVL.

This chain uses TRBV5-1 with TRBJ1-2; weak D call: TRBD1 (5 bases). Germline loops: CDR1 SGHRS, CDR2 YFSETQ. The CDR3 has 13 amino acids. The V and J ends lost 5 bases and 6 bases respectively, with 14 bases between them. CDR3 sequence reads: CASRTPGGDGYTF. The CDR3 DNA sequence: TGCGCCAGCAGAACCCCCGGGGGAGATGGCTACACCTTC. The full variable domain, with the rest looked up from reference TRBV5-1 and TRBJ1-2, is KAGVTQTPRYLIKTRGQQVTLSCSPISGHRSVSWYQQTPGQGLQFLFEYFSETQRNKGNFPGRFSGRQFSNSRSEMNVSTLELGDSALYLCASRTPGGDGYTFGSGTRLTVV.

Ten or more counts support this clonotype. The chain links TRBV20-1 to TRBJ2-7; TRBD2 matches 8 bases. CDR1 and CDR2 (germline): DFQATT, SNEGSKA (reference sequence). This CDR3 comprises 14 residues. The V segment lost 5 bases and the J segment 1 base; nucleotides outside the gene matches: 7. CDR3 amino acids: CSAPKRELSYEQYF. The CDR3 coding sequence is TGCAGTGCTCCAAAGCGGGAGCTGTCCTACGAGCAGTACTTC.

This clonotype turned up a few times. The gene calls are TRBV6-6 and TRBJ1-2; D possibly corresponds to TRBD1 (5 bases). CDR1 and CDR2 from the germline V gene are MNHNY and SVGAGI (reference sequence). The CDR3 is 14 residues long. V dropped 0 bases and J dropped 8 bases, with 13 bases sitting between them. The CDR3 DNA is TGTGCCAGCAGTTACTCGAGGGCAGGGAACGGCTACACCTTC. Translating gives CASSYSRAGNGYTF.

This clonotype was recorded at least ten times. The rearrangement uses TRBV24-1 and TRBJ1-5; no clear D gene. The V end was cut by 4 bases, the J end by 3 bases, with 12 bases between. Germline V lookup: CDR1 KGHDR, CDR2 SFDVKD. The length of the CDR3 is 15 residues. CDR3 in amino acids: CATSDPGRPNQPQHF. In DNA form, the CDR3 reads TGTGCCACCAGTGACCCCGGACGTCCCAATCAGCCCCAGCATTTT.

This clonotype was seen ten or more times. The chain uses TRBV6-1 and TRBJ2-2; 8 bases agree with TRBD2. This CDR3 has 15 residues. The V segment lost 7 bases and the J segment 0 bases; nucleotides outside the gene matches: 4. Germline V gives CDR1 MNHNS, CDR2 SASEGT. CDR3: CASTGLATNTGELFF. CDR3 nucleotides: TGTGCCAGCACAGGACTAGCTACGAACACCGGGGAGCTGTTTTTT.

This clonotype was detected ten times or more. The chain combines TRBV18 with TRBJ2-3; possible D gene TRBD1, 6 bases. Germline V CDR1 and CDR2: KGHSH, LQKENI. V lost 5 bases and J lost 0, with 9 bases in between. This CDR3 contains 14 residues. CDR3 in DNA: TGTGCCAGCTCAGGGGGCCACAGCACAGATACGCAGTATTTT. This translates into CASSGGHSTDTQYF.

This clonotype was counted ten times or more. This sequence joins TRBV7-9 and TRBJ2-3; TRBD1 might be the D (6 bases). Trimming took off 1 base at V and 4 bases at J, with 12 bases between the two ends. CDR1 SEHNR and CDR2 FQNEAQ come from the germline V gene (reference sequence). The CDR3 has 15 residues. CDR3 sequence: CASSLVGNRADTQYF. DNA of the CDR3: TGTGCCAGCAGCTTAGTTGGCAACAGGGCAGATACGCAGTATTTT.

The chain uses TRBV20-1 and TRBJ2-7; 13 nucleotides line up with TRBD2. CDR1 is DFQATT, CDR2 SNEGSKA, per germline (reference sequence). The CDR3 sequence is 14 residues long. The ends lost 6 bases at V and 2 bases at J; junction bases unmatched: 4. Here the CDR3 DNA reads TGCAGTGCCACCGGGACTAGCGGGACCTACGAGCAGTACTTC. Residues: CSATGTSGTYEQYF.

The V call is TRBV7-6, the J call TRBJ2-3; D not resolved. Germline V CDR1 and CDR2: SGHVS, FNYEAQ. The CDR3 has 14 amino acids. The V and J ends lost 5 bases and 5 bases respectively, with 14 bases between them. The CDR3 protein is CASSPLGGQDTQYF. CDR3 nucleotides: TGTGCCAGCAGCCCTCTGGGTGGCCAAGATACGCAGTATTTT.

This clonotype has a count of ten or more. The chain uses TRBV5-1 and TRBJ2-3; D possibly corresponds to TRBD2 (5 bases). Trimming took 0 bases from V and 0 from J, leaving 11 bases between them. Germline lookup yields CDR1 SGHRS and CDR2 YFSETQ. This CDR3 has 16 amino acids. The CDR3 loop reads CASSLATAASTDTQYF. Here the CDR3 DNA reads TGCGCCAGCAGCTTGGCCACAGCGGCTAGCACAGATACGCAGTATTTT.

This clonotype was counted at least ten times. The gene calls are TRBV12-5 and TRBJ1-4, with D uncertain. Deletions cut 7 bases from V and 6 bases from J, with 18 bases between. Per germline, CDR1 LGHNT and CDR2 FRNRAP. The CDR3 consists of 15 residues. The CDR3 loop reads CASDRAHTLHEKLFF. DNA of the CDR3: TGTGCTAGTGACCGGGCCCACACCCTCCATGAAAAACTGTTTTTT.

This sequence joins TRBV27 and TRBJ1-6; weak D call: TRBD1 (5 bases). The germline CDR1 and CDR2 sequences are MNHEY and SMNVEV (reference sequence). Trimming left V 2 bases short and J 7 bases short, with 9 bases between. The CDR3 runs to 14 residues. CDR3 loop: CASSLGGVNSPLHF. The CDR3 bases are TGTGCCAGCAGTTTAGGAGGGGTCAATTCACCCCTCCACTTT.

This clonotype appeared many times. The chain joins TRBV28 to TRBJ2-4; D is possibly TRBD1 (6 bases). This CDR3 has 15 residues. V was pared by 0 bases and J by 9 bases, with 15 bases between. Germline CDR1 is MDHEN and CDR2 is SYDVKM. The CDR3 sequence is CASSLWRREGGIQYF. CDR3 coding DNA: TGTGCCAGCAGTTTATGGCGCAGGGAAGGGGGCATTCAGTACTTC.

This clonotype was recorded a few times. One base away lies a much larger clone, so this may be a sequencing read error. This sequence joins TRBV12-3 or TRBV12-4 and TRBJ2-2, with TRBD2 matching 7 bases. V was pared by 3 bases and J by 6 bases, with 7 bases of the junction left unmatched. This CDR3 has 15 amino acids. This CDR3 reads CASSFGGYDAGELFF. CDR3 DNA sequence: TGTGCCAGCAGTTTCGGGGGGTACGACGCCGGGGAGCTGTTTTTT.